This TCR beta chain was found in a study of CXCR3-negative and CXCR3-positive naive CD8 T cells. General study findings and limits: After cryopreservation, expression of CXCR3 was partially reduced, and most assays were run with fresh PBMCs. With surface CD5 comparable between naive subsets, TCR strength was estimated using properties derived from the TRB CDR3.

Turning to this clonotype: The antigen remains unidentified.

The study made its TRB cDNA libraries by 5' RACE, adding UMI labels. From its re-call of the 5' RACE reads, TCRdb lists each CDR3 protein once, without DNA. The table for this sample gives 70,000 to 95,000 distinct CDR3 sequences. The receptor was isolated from a human donor in good health. Some clones in this sample may be carry-over from other donors' samples. The sequenced sample was naive CXCR3- CD8+ T cells from blood. Noted subset: CD45RO-CCR7+CD27+CD95- naive CD8+ T cells lacking CXCR3 (TNR3-).

CDR3 loop: CSVGLAGTTDTQYF. This chain connects TRBV29-1 to TRBJ2-3; TCRdb names TRBD2, which stays unverified in the absence of DNA. CDR3 length equals 14 residues. Germline assignment: CDR1 SQVTM and CDR2 ANQGSEA.